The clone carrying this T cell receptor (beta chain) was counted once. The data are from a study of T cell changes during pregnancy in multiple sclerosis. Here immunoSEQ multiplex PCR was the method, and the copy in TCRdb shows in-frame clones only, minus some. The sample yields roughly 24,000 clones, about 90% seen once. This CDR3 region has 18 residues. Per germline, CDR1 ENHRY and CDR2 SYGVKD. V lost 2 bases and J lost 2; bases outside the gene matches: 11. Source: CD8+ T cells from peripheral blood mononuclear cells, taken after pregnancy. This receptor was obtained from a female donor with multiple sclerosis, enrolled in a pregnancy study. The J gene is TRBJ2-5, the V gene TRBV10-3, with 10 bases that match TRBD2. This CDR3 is CAISEPGTSVSPQETQYF. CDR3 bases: TGTGCCATCAGTGAGCCCGGGACTAGCGTCTCCCCTCAAGAGACCCAGTACTTC.